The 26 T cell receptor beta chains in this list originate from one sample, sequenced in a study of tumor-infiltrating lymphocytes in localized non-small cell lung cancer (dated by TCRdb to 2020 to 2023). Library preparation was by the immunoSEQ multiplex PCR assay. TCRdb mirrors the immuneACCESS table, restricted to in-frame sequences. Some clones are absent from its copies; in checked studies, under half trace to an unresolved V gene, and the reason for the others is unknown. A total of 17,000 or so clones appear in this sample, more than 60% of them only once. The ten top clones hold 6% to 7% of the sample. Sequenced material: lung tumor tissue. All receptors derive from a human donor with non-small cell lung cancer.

The CDR3 sequence is CASSSGGWKEQYF. In nucleotides, the CDR3 is TGTGCCAGCAGTAGCGGAGGTTGGAAAGAGCAGTACTTC. The J gene is TRBJ2-7, the V gene TRBV5-4, with D perhaps matching TRBD2 (6 bases). The V gene's germline CDR1 is SGHNT and CDR2 YYREEE (reference sequence). CDR3 length: 13 residues. Trimming took 5 bases from V and 7 from J, leaving 16 bases between them.

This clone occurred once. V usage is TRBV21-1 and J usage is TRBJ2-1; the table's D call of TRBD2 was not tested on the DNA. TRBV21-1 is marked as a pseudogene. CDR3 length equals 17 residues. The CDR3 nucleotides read TGTGCCAGCAGCTCGAAGACTAGCGGGAGGGCCTACAATGAGCAGTTCTTC. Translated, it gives CASSSKTSGRAYNEQFF.

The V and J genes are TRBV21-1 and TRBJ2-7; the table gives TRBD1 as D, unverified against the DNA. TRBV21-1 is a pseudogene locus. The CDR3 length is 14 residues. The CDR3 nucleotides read TGTGCCAGCAGATCCGGGACAGGGTGCTACGAGCAGTACTTC. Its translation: CASRSGTGCYEQYF.

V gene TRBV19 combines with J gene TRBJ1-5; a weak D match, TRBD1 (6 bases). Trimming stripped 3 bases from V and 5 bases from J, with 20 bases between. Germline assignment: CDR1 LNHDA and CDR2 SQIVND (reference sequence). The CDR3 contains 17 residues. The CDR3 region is CASSMNREGIAYQPQHF. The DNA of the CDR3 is TGTGCCAGTAGTATGAACAGGGAGGGGATCGCCTATCAGCCCCAGCATTTT. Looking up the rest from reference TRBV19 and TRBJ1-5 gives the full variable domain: DGGITQSPKYLFRKEGQNVTLSCEQNLNHDAMYWYRQDPGQGLRLIYYSQIVNDFQKGDIAEGYSVSREKKESFPLTVTSAQKNPTAFYLCASSMNREGIAYQPQHFGDGTRLSIL.

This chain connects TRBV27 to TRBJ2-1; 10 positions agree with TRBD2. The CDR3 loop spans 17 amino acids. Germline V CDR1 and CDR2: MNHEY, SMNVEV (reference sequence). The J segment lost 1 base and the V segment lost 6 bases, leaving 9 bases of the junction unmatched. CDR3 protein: CASRQKAGLASYNEQFF. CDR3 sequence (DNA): TGTGCCAGCAGGCAAAAGGCGGGACTAGCGTCCTACAATGAGCAGTTCTTC.

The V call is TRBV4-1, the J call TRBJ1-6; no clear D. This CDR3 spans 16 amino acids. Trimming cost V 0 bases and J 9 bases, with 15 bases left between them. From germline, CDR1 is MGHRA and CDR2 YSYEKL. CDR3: CASSQDRTGSSSPLHF. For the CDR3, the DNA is TGCGCCAGCAGCCAAGATCGGACGGGGTCCAGTTCACCCCTCCACTTT.

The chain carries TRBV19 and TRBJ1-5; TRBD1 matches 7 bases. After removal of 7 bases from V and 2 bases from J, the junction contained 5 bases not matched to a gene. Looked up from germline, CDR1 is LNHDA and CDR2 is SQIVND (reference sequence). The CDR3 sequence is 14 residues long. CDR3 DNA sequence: TGTGCCAGTAACAGGGGTTGGGGCAATCAGCCCCAGCATTTT. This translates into CASNRGWGNQPQHF.

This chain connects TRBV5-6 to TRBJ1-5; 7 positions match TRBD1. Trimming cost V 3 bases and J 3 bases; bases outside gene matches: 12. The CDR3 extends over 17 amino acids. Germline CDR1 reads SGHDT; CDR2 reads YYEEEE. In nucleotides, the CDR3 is TGTGCCAGCAGCTCTTGGGACGAGGGGGCTTACAATCAGCCCCAGCATTTT. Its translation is CASSSWDEGAYNQPQHF.

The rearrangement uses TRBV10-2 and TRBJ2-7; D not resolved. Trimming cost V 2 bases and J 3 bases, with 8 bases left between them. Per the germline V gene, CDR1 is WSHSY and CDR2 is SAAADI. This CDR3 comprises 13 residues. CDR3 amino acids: CASSEIPRYEQYF. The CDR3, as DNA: TGCGCCAGCAGTGAGATCCCTCGCTACGAGCAGTACTTC.

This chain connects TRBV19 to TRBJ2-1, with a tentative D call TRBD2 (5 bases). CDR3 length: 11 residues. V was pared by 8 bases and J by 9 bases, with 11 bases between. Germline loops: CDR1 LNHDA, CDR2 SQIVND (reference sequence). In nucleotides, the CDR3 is TGTGCCAGTTCTAGCTCCCTTGAGCAGTTCTTC. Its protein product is CASSSSLEQFF. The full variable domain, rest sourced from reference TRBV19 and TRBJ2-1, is DGGITQSPKYLFRKEGQNVTLSCEQNLNHDAMYWYRQDPGQGLRLIYYSQIVNDFQKGDIAEGYSVSREKKESFPLTVTSAQKNPTAFYLCASSSSLEQFFGPGTRLTVL.

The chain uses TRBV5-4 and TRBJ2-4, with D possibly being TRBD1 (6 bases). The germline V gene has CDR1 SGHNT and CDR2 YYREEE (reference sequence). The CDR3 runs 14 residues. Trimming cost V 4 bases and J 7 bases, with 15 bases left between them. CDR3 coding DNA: TGTGCCAGCAGCCAAGACAGGCTGGACAACATTCAGTACTTC. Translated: CASSQDRLDNIQYF.

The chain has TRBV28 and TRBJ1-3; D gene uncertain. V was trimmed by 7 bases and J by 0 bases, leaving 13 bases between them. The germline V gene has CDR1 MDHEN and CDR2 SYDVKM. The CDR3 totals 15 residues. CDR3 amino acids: CASNTALSSGNTIYF. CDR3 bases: TGTGCCAGCAACACCGCCCTGAGCTCTGGAAACACCATATATTTT.

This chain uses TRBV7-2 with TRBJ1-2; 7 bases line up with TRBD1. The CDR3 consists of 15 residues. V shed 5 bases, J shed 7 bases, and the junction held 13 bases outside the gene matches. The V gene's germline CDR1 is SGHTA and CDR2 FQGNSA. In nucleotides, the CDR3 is TGTGCCAGCAGCCAAACGTTTGAGGGGGCGCTTGGCTACACCTTC. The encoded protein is CASSQTFEGALGYTF.

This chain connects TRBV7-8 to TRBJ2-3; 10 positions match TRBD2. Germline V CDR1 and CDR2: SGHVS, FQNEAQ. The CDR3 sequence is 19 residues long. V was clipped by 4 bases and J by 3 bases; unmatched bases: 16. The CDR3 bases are TGTGCCAGCAGCTCAACCCGTAGGCTACTAGCGGGAAAAACAGATACGCAGTATTTT. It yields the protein CASSSTRRLLAGKTDTQYF.

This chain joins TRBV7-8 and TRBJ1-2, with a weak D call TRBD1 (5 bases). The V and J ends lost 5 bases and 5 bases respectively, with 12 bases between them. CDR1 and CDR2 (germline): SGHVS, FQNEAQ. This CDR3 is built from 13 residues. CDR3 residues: CASSRTTDYGYTF. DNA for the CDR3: TGTGCCAGCAGCCGCACGACAGATTATGGCTACACCTTC.

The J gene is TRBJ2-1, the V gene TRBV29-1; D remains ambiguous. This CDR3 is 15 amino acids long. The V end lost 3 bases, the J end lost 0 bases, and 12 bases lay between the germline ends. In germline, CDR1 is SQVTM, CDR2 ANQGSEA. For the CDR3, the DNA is TGCAGCGTTGATAGTGGGCGGAGCTCCTACAATGAGCAGTTCTTC. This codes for CSVDSGRSSYNEQFF.

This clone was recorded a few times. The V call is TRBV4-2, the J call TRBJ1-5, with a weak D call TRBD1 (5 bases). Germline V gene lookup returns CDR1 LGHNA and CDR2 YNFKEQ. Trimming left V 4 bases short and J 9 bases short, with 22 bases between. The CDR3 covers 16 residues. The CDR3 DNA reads TGTGCCAGCAGCCGTGAAAGGGGAGCGACGGGTTGGCCCCAGCATTTT. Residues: CASSRERGATGWPQHF.

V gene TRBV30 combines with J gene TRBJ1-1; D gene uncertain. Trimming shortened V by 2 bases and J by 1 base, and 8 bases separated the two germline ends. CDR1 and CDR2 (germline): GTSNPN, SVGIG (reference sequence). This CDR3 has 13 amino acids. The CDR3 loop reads CAWSSSRNTEAFF. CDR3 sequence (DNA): TGTGCCTGGAGTTCTTCTAGGAACACTGAAGCTTTCTTT.

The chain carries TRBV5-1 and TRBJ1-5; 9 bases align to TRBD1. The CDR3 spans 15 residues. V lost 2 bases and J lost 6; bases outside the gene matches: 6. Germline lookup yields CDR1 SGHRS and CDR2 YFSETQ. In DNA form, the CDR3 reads TGCGCCAGCAGCTTCGGGGACAGGGCGGGTCAGCCCCAGCATTTT. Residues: CASSFGDRAGQPQHF.

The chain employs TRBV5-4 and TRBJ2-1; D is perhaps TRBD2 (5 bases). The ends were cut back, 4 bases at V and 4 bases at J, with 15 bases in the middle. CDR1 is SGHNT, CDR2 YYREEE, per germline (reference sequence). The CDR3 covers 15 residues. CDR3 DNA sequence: TGTGCCAGCAGCCCCGCCGGGATTGTATACAATGAGCAGTTCTTC. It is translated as CASSPAGIVYNEQFF.

This CDR3 is CASSETLTGNIDEQYF. Here the CDR3 DNA reads TGTGCCAGCAGTGAAACCTTGACAGGGAACATTGACGAGCAGTACTTC. The gene calls are TRBV2 and TRBJ2-7; TRBD1 agrees at 7 bases. The CDR3 length is 16 residues. The germline V gene has CDR1 SNHLY and CDR2 FYNNEI. V dropped 2 bases and J dropped 5; count of bases not matched to a gene: 12.

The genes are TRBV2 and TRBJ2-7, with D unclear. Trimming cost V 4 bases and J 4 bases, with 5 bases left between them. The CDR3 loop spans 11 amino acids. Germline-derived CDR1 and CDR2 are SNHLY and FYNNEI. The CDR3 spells CASSARYEQYF. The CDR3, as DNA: TGTGCCAGCAGTGCCAGGTACGAGCAGTACTTC.

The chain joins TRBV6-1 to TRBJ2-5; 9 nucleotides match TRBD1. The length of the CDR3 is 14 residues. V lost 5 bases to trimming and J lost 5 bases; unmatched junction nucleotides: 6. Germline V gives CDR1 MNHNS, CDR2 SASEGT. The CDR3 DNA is TGTGCCAGCAGTACAGGGGGCGCGATCGAGACCCAGTACTTC. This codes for CASSTGGAIETQYF.

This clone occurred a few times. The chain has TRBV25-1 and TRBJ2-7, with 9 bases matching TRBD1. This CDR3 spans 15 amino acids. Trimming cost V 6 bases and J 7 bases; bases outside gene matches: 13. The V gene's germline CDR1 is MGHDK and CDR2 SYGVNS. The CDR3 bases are TGTGCCAGCAGGGACAATGAGGGACAGGGCGGTGAGCAGTACTTC. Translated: CASRDNEGQGGEQYF.

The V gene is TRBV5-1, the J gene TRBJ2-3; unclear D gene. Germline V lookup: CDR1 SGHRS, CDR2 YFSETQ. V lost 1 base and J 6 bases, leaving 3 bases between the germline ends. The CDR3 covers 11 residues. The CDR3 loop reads CASSLSDTQYF. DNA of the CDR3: TGCGCCAGCAGCTTGTCTGATACGCAGTATTTT.

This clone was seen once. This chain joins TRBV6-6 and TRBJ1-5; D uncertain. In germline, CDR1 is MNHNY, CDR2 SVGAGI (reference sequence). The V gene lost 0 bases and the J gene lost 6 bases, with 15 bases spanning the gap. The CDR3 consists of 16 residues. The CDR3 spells CASSYSRGRMGQPQHF. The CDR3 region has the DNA TGTGCCAGCAGTTACTCGAGAGGGAGGATGGGTCAGCCCCAGCATTTT.